This TCR beta chain was profiled in a study of blood T cell repertoires in COVID-19. The CDR3 consists of 15 residues. V dropped 6 bases and J dropped 7; count of bases not matched to a gene: 8. Germline CDR1 reads SGHNT; CDR2 reads YYREEE (reference sequence). The data were produced by immunoSEQ multiplex PCR, yet TCRdb's version contains in-frame clones alone and is incomplete. Altogether around 100,000 clones are present, around 90% being singletons, with the ten largest covering about 15%. The sequence was obtained from an elderly woman in a cohort sampled during active COVID-19. The chain recombines TRBV5-4 with TRBJ2-1; 12 bases fit TRBD2. Sequencing used peripheral blood. CDR3 in DNA: TGTGCCAGCAATCCTAGCGGGGGGGCCGGGAATGAGCAGTTCTTC. Protein: CASNPSGGAGNEQFF.